This T cell receptor beta chain stems from a study of T cells in localized non-small cell lung cancer. General study points: Overall survival was longer when the density of T cells in the blood was higher.

Details on this clone: Its antigen is unidentified.

The CDR3 sequence is 14 residues long. With 7 bases removed from V and 3 bases from J, the gap between germline ends came to 14 bases. Looked up from germline, CDR1 is SGHRS and CDR2 is YFSETQ. This table comes from immunoSEQ multiplex PCR, and its TCRdb copy is limited to in-frame clones, with some not included. Of roughly 70,000 clones in the sample, about 86% were seen once. The sample in question was peripheral blood, obtained before any cancer treatment. This TCR was sampled from a male donor aged 60 or over with stage III squamous cell lung carcinoma. The V call is TRBV5-1, the J call TRBJ2-1; D possibly corresponds to TRBD2 (7 bases). CDR3 loop: CASFREGDYNEQFF. The CDR3 region has the DNA TGCGCCAGCTTTAGGGAGGGGGACTACAATGAGCAGTTCTTC. The full variable domain, completed using reference TRBV5-1 and TRBJ2-1, is KAGVTQTPRYLIKTRGQQVTLSCSPISGHRSVSWYQQTPGQGLQFLFEYFSETQRNKGNFPGRFSGRQFSNSRSEMNVSTLELGDSALYLCASFREGDYNEQFFGPGTRLTVL.